This TCR beta chain emerged from a study of tumor-infiltrating lymphocytes in localized non-small cell lung cancer. The wider study: Tumor tissue and non-adjacent uninvolved lung came from each patient.

A word on this clone: Its antigen remains unidentified.

The table came from immunoSEQ multiplex PCR; TCRdb's copy has only in-frame clones and leaves some out. The data show roughly 6,000 clones, 70% to 80% seen once. This CDR3 spans 17 amino acids. General study points: Different pieces of the same tissue were used for each assay.

The clonotype originates from a human donor with non-small cell lung cancer. The sample comprised uninvolved lung tissue not adjacent to the tumor. The chain couples TRBV21-1 to TRBJ1-1. TRBV21-1 represents a pseudogene. CDR3 DNA: TGTGCCAGCAGCAAAGGACGACTTAAGGGAATGAACACTGAAGCTTTCTTT. This translates into CASSKGRLKGMNTEAFF.